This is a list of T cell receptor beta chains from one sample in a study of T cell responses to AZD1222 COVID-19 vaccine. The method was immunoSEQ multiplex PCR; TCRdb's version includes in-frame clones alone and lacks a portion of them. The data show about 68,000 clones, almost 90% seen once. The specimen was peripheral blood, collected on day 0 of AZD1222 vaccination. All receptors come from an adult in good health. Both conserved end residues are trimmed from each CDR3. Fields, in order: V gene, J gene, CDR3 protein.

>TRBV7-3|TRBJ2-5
ASSLTGGETQY
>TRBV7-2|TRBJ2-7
ASSSSYGLADSYEQY
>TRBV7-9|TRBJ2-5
ASSFSEALEETQY
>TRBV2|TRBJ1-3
ASSARQISGNTIY
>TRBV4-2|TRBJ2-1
ASSQEGLAGGSSYNEQF
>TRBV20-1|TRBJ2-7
SAKGIYEQY
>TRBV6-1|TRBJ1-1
ASSEIVGTGVSSTEAF
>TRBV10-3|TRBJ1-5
AISESKGSYQPQH
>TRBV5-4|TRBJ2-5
ASSPGHLRETQY
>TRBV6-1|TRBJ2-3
ASSETGGTDTQY
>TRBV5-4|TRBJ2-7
ASSLTSGPYEQY
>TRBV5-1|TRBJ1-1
ASSSRQGLNTEAF
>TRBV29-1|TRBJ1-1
SVESRQGNTEAF
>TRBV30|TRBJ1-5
AWNRGMNQPQH
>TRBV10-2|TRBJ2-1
ASSDFTSGYNEQF
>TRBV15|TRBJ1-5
ATSTGKGHQPQH
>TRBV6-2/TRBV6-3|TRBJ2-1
ASSYSGRDGHEQF
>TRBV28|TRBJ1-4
ASSATLAGEKLF
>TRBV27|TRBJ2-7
ASSPGTSSYEQY
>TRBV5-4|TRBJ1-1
ASSLAREGWRGDTEAF
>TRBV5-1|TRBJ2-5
ASSPGGGEETQY
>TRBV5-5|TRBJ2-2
ASSRASAPYTGELF
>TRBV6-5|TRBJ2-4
ASRGGQGKNIQY
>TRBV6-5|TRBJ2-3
ASSSSGQIFPDTQY
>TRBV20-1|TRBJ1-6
SASLPGTGSSPLH
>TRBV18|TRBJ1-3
ASSPSRGSGNTIY
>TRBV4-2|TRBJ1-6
ASSQDYGIEGSPLH
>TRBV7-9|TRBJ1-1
ASSLAETTEAF
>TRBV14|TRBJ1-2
ASSQERRTGGGYT
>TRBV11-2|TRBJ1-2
ASTGDGQGRRYGYT
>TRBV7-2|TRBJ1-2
ASSKTGTANYGYT
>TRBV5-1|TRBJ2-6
ASSLAAAGPFSGANVLT
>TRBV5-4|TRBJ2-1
ASSLWGSGSEQF
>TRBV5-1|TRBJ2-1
ASSRWDSYNEQF
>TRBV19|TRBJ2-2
ASSPQGASNTGELF
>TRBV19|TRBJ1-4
ASNQGAVEKLF
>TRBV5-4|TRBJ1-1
ASSLEAGWGARYTEAF
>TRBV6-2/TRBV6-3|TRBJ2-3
ASSYSYTSRPDTQY
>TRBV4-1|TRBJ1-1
ASSQGHNGPTEAF
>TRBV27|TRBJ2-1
ASSPRLVGYNEQF
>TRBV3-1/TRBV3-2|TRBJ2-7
ASSQGGLALSSYEQY
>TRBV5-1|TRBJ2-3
ASSTNRQGDTQY
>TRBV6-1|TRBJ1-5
ASSEILGSNQPQH
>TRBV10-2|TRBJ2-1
ASSDLASRGYNEQF